This entry concerns a single T cell receptor (beta chain). This entry belongs to a study of blood T cell repertoires in COVID-19. V lost 1 base and J lost 6, with 20 bases in between. Germline V lookup: CDR1 KGHDR, CDR2 SFDVKD. The CDR3 sequence is 18 residues long. Clones were sequenced by immunoSEQ multiplex PCR, and TCRdb holds only the in-frame ones, with some missing. The repertoire holds 110,000 to 150,000 clones, with 70% to 85% as singletons. Exposed study participants had met a COVID-19 case within 2 weeks before entry. Input material: PBMCs or T cells enriched from blood (not recorded which). V is TRBV24-1 and J is TRBJ2-2, with D tentatively TRBD2 (5 bases). The TCR was taken from a woman in her late teens or twenties who had been exposed to COVID-19. The CDR3 nucleotides read TGTGCCACCAGTGATTTTTCGTGGGCATCGGGGTTCGCCGGGGAGCTGTTTTTT. Protein sequence: CATSDFSWASGFAGELFF.